This entry features one TCR beta chain sequence. Healthy Caucasians provided all donations. The data originate from a study of identical twins. One entry per CDR3 protein results from TCRdb running MiXCR on the 5' RACE reads. There are about 890,000 distinct CDR3 sequences in the sample; roughly an eighth occur only once, and about 1.6% lies in the top ten. Trimming cost V 6 bases and J 6 bases, with 17 bases left between them. This CDR3 comprises 13 residues. The V gene's germline CDR1 is DFQATT and CDR2 SNEGSKA (reference sequence). The same data also went into a second study, on yellow fever vaccine responses in identical twins.

Sequenced: PBMCs. This clonotype was obtained from a woman in her late teens or twenties in good health. V and J are TRBV20-1 and TRBJ1-1; D might be TRBD1 (6 bases). The CDR3 protein is CSAPEGGLAEAFF. CDR3 sequence (DNA): TGCAGTGCGCCCGAGGGGGGGCTGGCTGAAGCTTTCTTT.